This T cell receptor beta chain emerged from a study of Graves' ophthalmopathy and Graves' hyperthyroidism. Amplification of the TCR beta CDR3 regions used RNA transcripts (as template). Second-round multiplex PCR came after first-round RT-PCR with HTBI primers. TCRdb re-called the multiplex PCR reads through MiXCR, storing one row per CDR3 protein. The data show a few hundred thousand distinct CDR3 sequences, approximately 35% seen once. This clonotype has a count of ten or more. CDR3 length: 13 residues. CDR1 and CDR2 from the germline V gene are ENHRY and SYGVKD. V lost 6 bases and J lost 2; bases outside the gene matches: 3.

The chain has TRBV10-3 and TRBJ2-5, with TRBD2 matching 7 bases. Sequenced material: peripheral blood or thyroid tissue (not recorded which). The sequence was collected from an adult man with Graves' hyperthyroidism. The CDR3 DNA sequence: TGTGCCATCAGGTCGGGGGGTCAAGAGACCCAGTACTTC. Translating gives CAIRSGGQETQYF.